The clone carrying this T cell receptor beta chain has more than one count but fewer than ten. Antigen: not known. Between the trimmed V and J ends, which lost 4 bases and 4 bases, there was a span of 13 bases. This CDR3 contains 14 residues. Germline V CDR1 and CDR2: SEHNR, FQNEAQ (reference sequence). Treatment specified: 15 to 20 received Ad26.COV2.S at low or high dose, single or two shots; about 5 received placebo; per-sample allocation not given. The study sampled participants on day 63 after the first vaccine or placebo injection. Clones were sequenced by immunoSEQ multiplex PCR, and TCRdb holds only the in-frame ones, with some missing. There are fewer than 400,000 clones in the sample; roughly 84% occur only once, and less than 2% lies in the top ten. This specimen comes from a study of Ad26.COV2.S vaccination and SARS-CoV-2 variants. Study findings and constraints: TCR breadth and depth estimates may have understated total T cell responses. Recipients given vaccine exceeded placebo recipients in spike-specific TCR breadth.

This sample comprised peripheral blood, obtained in a trial of Ad26.COV2.S vaccine versus placebo. The chain combines TRBV7-9 with TRBJ1-1; TRBD1 is a possible D gene (5 bases). The sequence was obtained from a person between 18 and 59 years old who received the Ad26.COV2.S COVID-19 vaccine or a placebo. The CDR3 region has the DNA TGTGCCAGCAGCTCGATGACGGGGACCACTGAAGCTTTCTTT. Its translation is CASSSMTGTTEAFF. The full variable domain, rest sourced from reference TRBV7-9 and TRBJ1-1, is DTGVSQNPRHKITKRGQNVTFRCDPISEHNRLYWYRQTLGQGPEFLTYFQNEAQLEKSRLLSDRFSAERPKGSFSTLEIQRTEQGDSAMYLCASSSMTGTTEAFFGQGTRLTVV.